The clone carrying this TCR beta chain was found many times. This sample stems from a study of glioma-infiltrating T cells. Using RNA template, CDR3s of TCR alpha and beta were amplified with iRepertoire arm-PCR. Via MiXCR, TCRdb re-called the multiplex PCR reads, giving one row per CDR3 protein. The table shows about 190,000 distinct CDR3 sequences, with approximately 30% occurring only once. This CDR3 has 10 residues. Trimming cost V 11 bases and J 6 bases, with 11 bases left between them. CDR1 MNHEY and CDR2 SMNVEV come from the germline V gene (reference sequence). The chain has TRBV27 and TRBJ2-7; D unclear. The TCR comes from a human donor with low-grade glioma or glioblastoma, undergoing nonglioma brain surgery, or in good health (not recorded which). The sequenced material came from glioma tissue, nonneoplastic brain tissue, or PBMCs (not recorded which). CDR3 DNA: TGTGCCGGCCAATCGGGCGAGCAGTACTTC. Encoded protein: CAGQSGEQYF.